Below are 28 T cell receptor beta chains sequenced from a single sample in a study of T cells in Graves' hyperthyroidism and ophthalmopathy. RNA transcripts gave rise to amplified TCR beta CDR3 regions. The study used the HTBI primer set for a first-round RT-PCR of the TCR CDR3. In TCRdb, the multiplex PCR reads were re-called with MiXCR into one record per CDR3 protein. The sample includes fewer than 350,000 distinct CDR3 sequences, 15% to 20% of them seen just once. The sample comprised blood. These receptors were collected from a woman between 40 and 50 years old with Graves' ophthalmopathy.

In its sample, this clonotype was seen many times. The chain is built from TRBV2 and TRBJ2-4; perhaps TRBD1 as D (6 bases). Trimming shortened V by 5 bases and J by 5 bases, and 13 bases separated the two germline ends. Germline lookup yields CDR1 SNHLY and CDR2 FYNNEI. CDR3 length: 14 amino acids. The CDR3 nucleotides read TGTGCCAGCAGTAGACAGGTCGTAGAAAACATTCAGTACTTC. This gives the protein CASSRQVVENIQYF.

This clonotype has ten or more counts. The CDR3, as DNA: TGCGCCAGCAGAGGACTAGTCGGCCAAGAGACCCAGTACTTC. It yields the protein CASRGLVGQETQYF. V and J are TRBV10-1 and TRBJ2-5; 7 positions agree with TRBD2. V shed 6 bases and J 1 base; nucleotides not matched to a gene: 5. Germline V gene lookup returns CDR1 WNHNN and CDR2 SYGVQD (reference sequence). This CDR3 is 14 amino acids long.

This clonotype was seen at least ten times. This chain connects TRBV5-1 to TRBJ1-3, with 8 positions matching TRBD1. V gave up 3 bases and J gave up 0 bases; unmatched junction bases: 2. The CDR3 runs 15 residues. The germline V gene has CDR1 SGHRS and CDR2 YFSETQ. The CDR3 coding sequence is TGCGCCAGCAGCTCAGGGGGCGGCTCTGGAAACACCATATATTTT. Translation: CASSSGGGSGNTIYF.

This clonotype has ten or more counts. V is TRBV11-1 and J is TRBJ2-7; 10 bases line up with TRBD2. Germline CDR1 reads SGHAT; CDR2 reads FQDESV (reference sequence). The J segment lost 2 bases and the V segment lost 5 bases, leaving 6 bases of the junction unmatched. The CDR3 runs to 15 residues. Here the CDR3 reads CASSPGLAATYEQYF. CDR3 DNA: TGTGCCAGCAGCCCCGGACTAGCGGCCACCTACGAGCAGTACTTC.

Only a few counts were recorded for this clonotype. The V call is TRBV30, the J call TRBJ2-2; 8 bases are shared with TRBD1. This CDR3 has 13 residues. The germline gives CDR1 GTSNPN, CDR2 SVGIG (reference sequence). Trimming removed 6 bases from V and 7 bases from J; junction bases left unmatched: 7. The CDR3 coding sequence is TGTGCCTGCGCAACAGGGGGTAACGGGGAGCTGTTTTTT. Its translation: CACATGGNGELFF.

This clonotype appeared many times. CDR3 sequence: CASSHGMGQNYGYTF. CDR3 DNA sequence: TGTGCCAGCAGTCACGGCATGGGACAGAACTATGGCTACACCTTC. The chain links TRBV27 to TRBJ1-2, with 7 bases that match TRBD1. Trimming took 5 bases from V and 2 from J; bases not matched to a gene: 8. The CDR3 spans 15 residues. Per the germline V gene, CDR1 is MNHEY and CDR2 is SMNVEV (reference sequence).

This clonotype was found many times. The chain joins TRBV20-1 to TRBJ2-7, with D uncertain. Germline V gives CDR1 DFQATT, CDR2 SNEGSKA (reference sequence). CDR3 length: 11 amino acids. Trimming pared 4 bases from V and 3 bases from J, leaving 7 bases between. The CDR3 bases are TGCAGTGCTATTGGGGACTACGAGCAGTACTTC. Translating it yields CSAIGDYEQYF.

This clonotype was counted ten times or more. This may come from a read error, since a much larger clone is one base off. The chain uses TRBV28 and TRBJ2-7; D is uncertain. The CDR3 contains 11 residues. The V end lost 6 bases, the J end lost 4 bases, and 7 bases lay between the germline ends. Germline CDR1 reads MDHEN; CDR2 reads SYDVKM. Written as DNA, the CDR3 is TGTGCCAGCAGCACCCAATACGAGCAGTACTTC. As protein: CASSTQYEQYF.

With respect to this clonotype: Given a much more abundant clone one base away, this may be a read error. This sequence joins TRBV12-3 or TRBV12-4 and TRBJ2-7, with D possibly matching TRBD1 (6 bases). Trimming removed 3 bases at V and 6 bases at J, with 15 bases between. This CDR3 spans 14 amino acids. CDR3 residues: CASSLAGAHCEQYF. The CDR3 nucleotides are TGTGCCAGCAGTTTGGCAGGGGCACATTGCGAGCAGTACTTC.

Many counts were recorded for this clonotype. This chain links TRBV7-2 with TRBJ1-1; a weak D match, TRBD1 (5 bases). From germline, CDR1 is SGHTA and CDR2 FQGNSA. The V end lost 0 bases, the J end lost 1 base, and 9 bases lay between the germline ends. There are 15 residues in the CDR3. The chain's CDR3 is CASSLARTPNTEAFF. As DNA, the CDR3 is TGTGCCAGCAGCTTAGCGAGGACACCGAACACTGAAGCTTTCTTT.

The CDR3 spells CASSLTVGTEAFF. CDR3 nucleotides: TGTGCCAGCAGCCTGACAGTGGGAACTGAAGCTTTCTTT. This chain joins TRBV28 and TRBJ1-1; weak D call: TRBD1 (5 bases). The CDR3 covers 13 residues. V was trimmed by 6 bases and J by 5 bases, leaving 13 bases between them. CDR1 and CDR2 (germline): MDHEN, SYDVKM. Looking up the rest from reference TRBV28 and TRBJ1-1 gives the full variable domain: DVKVTQSSRYLVKRTGEKVFLECVQDMDHENMFWYRQDPGLGLRLIYFSYDVKMKEKGDIPEGYSVSREKKERFSLILESASTNQTSMYLCASSLTVGTEAFFGQGTRLTVV.

There are many counts of this clonotype. V and J are TRBV30 and TRBJ2-6; D is ambiguous. Germline assignment: CDR1 GTSNPN and CDR2 SVGIG (reference sequence). The CDR3 consists of 15 residues. V was pared by 0 bases and J by 1 base, with 7 bases between. CDR3 loop: CAWSVLQSGANVLTF. The DNA for the CDR3 is TGTGCCTGGAGTGTACTACAGTCTGGGGCCAACGTCCTGACTTTC.

This clonotype was seen ten or more times. The chain combines TRBV6-5 with TRBJ2-2; TRBD2 matches at 10 bases. The CDR3 length is 15 residues. Germline V gene sequence: CDR1 MNHEY, CDR2 SVGAGI. After removal of 4 bases from V and 5 bases from J, the junction contained 4 bases not matched to a gene. CDR3 loop: CASSSPGLATGELFF. The CDR3 DNA sequence: TGTGCCAGCAGTTCACCGGGACTAGCGACCGGGGAGCTGTTTTTT.

This clonotype was seen repeatedly, ten times or more. V and J are TRBV12-3 or TRBV12-4 and TRBJ2-7, with D possibly TRBD2 on 5 matching bases. The CDR3 is 13 residues long. Trimming took off 8 bases at V and 3 bases at J, with 14 bases between the two ends. The CDR3 sequence: CASSTSPLYEQYF. CDR3 coding DNA: TGTGCCAGCTCAACTAGTCCACTCTACGAGCAGTACTTC.

There are many counts of this clonotype. This rearrangement joins TRBV12-3 or TRBV12-4 to TRBJ1-3; D uncertain. The CDR3 extends over 15 amino acids. Trimming shortened V by 6 bases and J by 0 bases, and 12 bases separated the two germline ends. CDR3 loop: CASSPDRSSGNTIYF. Here the CDR3 DNA reads TGTGCCAGCAGCCCCGACCGGAGCTCTGGAAACACCATATATTTT.

This clonotype was seen many times. The rearrangement links TRBV28 to TRBJ2-7; D not resolved. CDR3 size: 12 residues. V lost 2 bases and J lost 2, with 4 bases in between. The germline gives CDR1 MDHEN, CDR2 SYDVKM. Written as DNA, the CDR3 is TGTGCCAGCAGTTTAAAAGCCTACGAGCAGTACTTC. This codes for CASSLKAYEQYF.

This clonotype was seen ten or more times. This chain joins TRBV4-2 and TRBJ2-7; a weak D match, TRBD2 (6 bases). Germline V gene data show CDR1 as LGHNA and CDR2 as YNFKEQ. This CDR3 has 16 residues. V was shortened by 1 base and J by 0 bases, with 13 bases between the two germline ends. This CDR3 reads CASSQGAGSSSYEQYF. CDR3 nucleotides: TGTGCCAGCAGCCAAGGAGCGGGCTCAAGCTCCTACGAGCAGTACTTC.

The V call is TRBV29-1, the J call TRBJ1-5; maybe TRBD1 (5 bases). Germline lookup yields CDR1 SQVTM and CDR2 ANQGSEA. The CDR3 is made up of 15 amino acids. Trimming removed 5 bases at V and 0 bases at J, with 14 bases between. Here the CDR3 reads CSVTVGDPSNQPQHF. The CDR3 DNA reads as TGCAGCGTTACTGTGGGGGATCCTAGCAATCAGCCCCAGCATTTT.

This clonotype was detected many times. This could be a read error, since a much larger clone is one nucleotide away. The chain links TRBV28 to TRBJ2-2; possibly TRBD1 or TRBD2 for D (5 bases each). The CDR3 is made up of 14 amino acids. CDR1 is MDHEN, CDR2 SYDVKM, per germline. CDR3: CAGSPPGSTGELFF. Here the CDR3 DNA reads TGTGCCGGCAGTCCCCCAGGGAGTACCGGGGAGCTGTTTTTT.

This chain links TRBV20-1 with TRBJ2-5, with a possible D match to TRBD2 (6 bases). The V end was cut by 3 bases, the J end by 2 bases, with 16 bases between. The CDR3 has 15 amino acids. Germline CDR1 reads DFQATT; CDR2 reads SNEGSKA (reference sequence). The CDR3 region is CSASYSVGRQETQYF. The CDR3 DNA is TGCAGTGCTAGTTACTCGGTAGGGAGGCAAGAGACCCAGTACTTC.

This clonotype was seen repeatedly, ten times or more. The chain employs TRBV7-8 and TRBJ2-7, with TRBD2 as a possible D gene (6 bases). The CDR3 consists of 15 residues. The germline CDR1 and CDR2 sequences are SGHVS and FQNEAQ. V shed 1 base and J shed 0 bases, with 10 bases lying between them. For the CDR3, the DNA is TGTGCCAGCAGCTTAGTGGCGGGGTCCTCCTACGAGCAGTACTTC. Protein: CASSLVAGSSYEQYF.

Ten or more counts support this clonotype. V gene TRBV12-3 or TRBV12-4 combines with J gene TRBJ1-3, with D unresolved. The V end was cut by 1 base, the J end by 2 bases, with 9 bases between. This CDR3 has 15 residues. Here the CDR3 DNA reads TGTGCCAGCAGTTTAGGAAGCGTGCCTGGAAACACCATATATTTT. Protein sequence: CASSLGSVPGNTIYF.

This clonotype was observed at least ten times. The chain carries TRBV6-4 and TRBJ2-7; a possible D gene is TRBD2 (5 bases). Germline CDR1 MRHNA, CDR2 SNTAGT. Trimming removed 6 bases from V and 3 bases from J, with 24 bases in between. The CDR3 length is 17 residues. The CDR3 protein is CASSLTRVDSMGYEQYF. CDR3 coding DNA: TGTGCCAGCAGCCTGACCCGAGTGGACTCAATGGGCTACGAGCAGTACTTC.

This clonotype was observed many times. J is TRBJ1-6 and V is TRBV20-1; D is ambiguous. V was pared by 1 base and J by 10 bases, with 20 bases between. Germline CDR1 reads DFQATT; CDR2 reads SNEGSKA (reference sequence). This CDR3 has 16 residues. CDR3 nucleotide sequence: TGCAGTGCTAGAGTTAGCGCTTCGAAAGGCGGATCACCCCTCCACTTT. This codes for CSARVSASKGGSPLHF.

This clonotype was counted many times. The V gene is TRBV7-3, the J gene TRBJ1-5; tentatively, D is TRBD1 (5 bases). The CDR3 covers 16 residues. Germline CDR1 reads SGHTA; CDR2 reads FQGTGA. Trimming pared 3 bases from V and 5 bases from J, leaving 17 bases between. Written as DNA, the CDR3 is TGTGCCAGCAGCTTGGGACCCTCATTCAGGGATCAGCCCCAGCATTTT. It encodes CASSLGPSFRDQPQHF.

This clonotype was seen ten or more times. The chain is built from TRBV5-6 and TRBJ1-3; no clear D. Trimming pared 4 bases from V and 1 base from J, leaving 12 bases between. This CDR3 is 15 amino acids long. Per germline, CDR1 SGHDT and CDR2 YYEEEE. CDR3 nucleotides: TGTGCCAGCAGCATCAACGGTATATCTGGAAACACCATATATTTT. Encoded protein: CASSINGISGNTIYF.

The sample holds many counts of this clonotype. This rearrangement joins TRBV12-3 or TRBV12-4 to TRBJ2-7; 10 bases line up with TRBD1. The junction had 8 bases not matched to a gene; V was cut back by 2 bases and J by 1 base. The CDR3 consists of 17 residues. The CDR3 is CASSLRGQGTSSYEQYF. CDR3 nucleotide sequence: TGTGCCAGCAGTTTAAGGGGACAGGGGACCTCATCCTACGAGCAGTACTTC.

This clonotype was detected ten times or more. This rearrangement joins TRBV27 to TRBJ1-2, with D hard to call. Germline assignment: CDR1 MNHEY and CDR2 SMNVEV (reference sequence). The CDR3 is 15 residues long. Trimming left V 0 bases short and J 0 bases short, with 8 bases between. The CDR3 region has the DNA TGTGCCAGCAGTTTATCGCTAGCAGCTAACTATGGCTACACCTTC. It codes for CASSLSLAANYGYTF.